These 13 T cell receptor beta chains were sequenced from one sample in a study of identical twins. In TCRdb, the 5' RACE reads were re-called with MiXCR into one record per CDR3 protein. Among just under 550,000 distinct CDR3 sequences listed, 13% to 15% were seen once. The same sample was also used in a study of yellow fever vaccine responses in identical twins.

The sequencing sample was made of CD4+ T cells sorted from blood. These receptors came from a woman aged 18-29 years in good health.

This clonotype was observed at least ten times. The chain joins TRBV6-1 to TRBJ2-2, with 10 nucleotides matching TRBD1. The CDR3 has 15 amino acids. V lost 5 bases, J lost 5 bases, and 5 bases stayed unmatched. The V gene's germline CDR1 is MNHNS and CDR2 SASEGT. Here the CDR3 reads CASSRDRGRTGELFF. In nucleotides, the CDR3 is TGTGCCAGCAGTAGGGACAGGGGAAGGACCGGGGAGCTGTTTTTT.

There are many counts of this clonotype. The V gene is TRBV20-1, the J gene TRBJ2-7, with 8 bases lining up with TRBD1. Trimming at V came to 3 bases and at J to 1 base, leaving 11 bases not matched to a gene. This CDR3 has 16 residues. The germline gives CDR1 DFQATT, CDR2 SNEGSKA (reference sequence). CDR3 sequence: CSARDLGQGFSYEQYF. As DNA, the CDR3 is TGCAGTGCTAGGGATTTAGGACAGGGTTTTTCCTACGAGCAGTACTTC.

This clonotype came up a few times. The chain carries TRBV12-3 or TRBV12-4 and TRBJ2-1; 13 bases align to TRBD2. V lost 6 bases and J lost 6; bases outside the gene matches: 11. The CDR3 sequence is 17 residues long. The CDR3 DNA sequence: TGTGCCAGCAGCCCCACCCGTACTAGCGGGAGGGCCAATGAGCAGTTCTTC. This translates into CASSPTRTSGRANEQFF.

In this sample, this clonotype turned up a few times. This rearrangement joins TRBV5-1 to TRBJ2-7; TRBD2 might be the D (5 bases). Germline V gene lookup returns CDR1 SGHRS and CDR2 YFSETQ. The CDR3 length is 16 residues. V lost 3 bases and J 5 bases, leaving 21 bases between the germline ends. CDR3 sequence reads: CASSSRPQTAGNEQYF. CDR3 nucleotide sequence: TGCGCCAGCAGCTCCCGCCCTCAGACGGCCGGGAACGAGCAGTACTTC.

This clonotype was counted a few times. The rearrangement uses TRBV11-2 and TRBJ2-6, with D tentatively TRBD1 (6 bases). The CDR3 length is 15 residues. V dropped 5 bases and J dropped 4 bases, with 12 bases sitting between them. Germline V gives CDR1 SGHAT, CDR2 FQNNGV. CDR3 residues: CASSTQGAGANVLTF. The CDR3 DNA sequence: TGTGCCAGCAGCACACAGGGCGCGGGGGCCAACGTCCTGACTTTC.

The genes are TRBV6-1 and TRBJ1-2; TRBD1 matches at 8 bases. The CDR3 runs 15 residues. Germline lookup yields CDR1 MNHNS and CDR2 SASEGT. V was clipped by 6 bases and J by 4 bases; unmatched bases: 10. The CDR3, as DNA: TGTGCCAGCAGCCCCAGGACAGGGACGGGCTATGGCTACACCTTC. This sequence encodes CASSPRTGTGYGYTF.

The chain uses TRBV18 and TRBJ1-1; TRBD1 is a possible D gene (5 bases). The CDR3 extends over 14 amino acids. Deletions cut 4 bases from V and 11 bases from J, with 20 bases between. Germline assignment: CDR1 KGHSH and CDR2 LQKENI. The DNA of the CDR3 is TGTGCCAGCTCACATGTGAGGACACCTGAGGAGGCTTTCTTT. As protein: CASSHVRTPEEAFF.

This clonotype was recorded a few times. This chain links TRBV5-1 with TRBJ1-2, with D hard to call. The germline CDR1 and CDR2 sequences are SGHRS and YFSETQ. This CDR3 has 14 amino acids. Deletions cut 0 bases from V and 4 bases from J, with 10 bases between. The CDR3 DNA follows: TGCGCCAGCAGCTTGGACCCCGGGCCCTATGGCTACACCTTC. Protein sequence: CASSLDPGPYGYTF.

CDR3 DNA: TGTGCCAGCGGAGTGAAAAACTCGGCAGGGAACACCGGGGAGCTGTTTTTT. It yields the protein CASGVKNSAGNTGELFF. The gene calls are TRBV2 and TRBJ2-2; unclear D gene. Germline CDR1 and CDR2: SNHLY and FYNNEI. Between the trimmed V and J ends, which lost 8 bases and 1 base, there was a span of 20 bases. The CDR3 spans 17 residues.

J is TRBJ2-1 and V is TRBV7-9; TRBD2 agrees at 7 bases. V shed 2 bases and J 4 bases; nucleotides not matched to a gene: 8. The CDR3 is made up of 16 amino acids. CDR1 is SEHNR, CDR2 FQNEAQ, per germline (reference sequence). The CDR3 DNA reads TGTGCCAGCAGCTTATTCTTAGTAGCGGGTTACAATGAGCAGTTCTTC. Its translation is CASSLFLVAGYNEQFF.

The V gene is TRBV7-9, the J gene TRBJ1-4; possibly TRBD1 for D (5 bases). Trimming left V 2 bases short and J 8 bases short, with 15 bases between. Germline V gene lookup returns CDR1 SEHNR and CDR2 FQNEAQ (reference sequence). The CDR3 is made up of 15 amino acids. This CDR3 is CASSLSGGLEEKLFF. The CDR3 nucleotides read TGTGCCAGCAGCTTAAGTGGGGGGTTGGAAGAAAAACTGTTTTTT.

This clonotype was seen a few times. The CDR3 sequence is CASSLRRGSQETQYF. CDR3 DNA sequence: TGTGCCAGCAGCCTACGCCGGGGGTCCCAAGAGACCCAGTACTTC. This rearrangement joins TRBV3-1 to TRBJ2-5; D is perhaps TRBD2 (6 bases). The CDR3 is 15 residues long. The germline gives CDR1 LGHDT, CDR2 YNNKEL (reference sequence). V lost 4 bases, J lost 1 base, and 13 bases lay in between.

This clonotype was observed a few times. The CDR3 sequence is CASSETSSYNEQFF. In DNA, the CDR3 is TGTGCCAGCAGCGAAACCAGCTCCTACAATGAGCAGTTCTTC. This sequence joins TRBV11-2 and TRBJ2-1; D ambiguous. There are 14 residues in the CDR3. The germline CDR1 and CDR2 sequences are SGHAT and FQNNGV. Between the trimmed V and J ends, which lost 5 bases and 0 bases, there was a span of 8 bases.